The rows below give T cell receptor beta chains drawn from one sample of a study of T cells after yellow fever vaccination. TCRdb re-analysed the 5' RACE reads in MiXCR, keeping a single row per CDR3 protein. The sample consists of fewer than 350,000 distinct CDR3 sequences, 4% to 5.5% of them appearing once. This material consisted of PBMCs, taken 15 days after the yellow fever booster vaccination. These receptors came from a man between 18 and 35 years old who received the YFV17D yellow fever vaccine. The CDR3 runs from the conserved cysteine through the conserved F or W. Each record gives: clone size, D gene, V gene, J gene, CDR3 DNA, CDR3 protein. The D gene is left open where the match is weak. Clone size, where shown, is once, few, many, or a class for clones that have expanded.

few	NA	TRBV6-1	TRBJ2-7	TGTGCCGGGGGGTCCACTCAAGCCTACGAGCAGTACTTC	CAGGSTQAYEQYF
few	NA	TRBV29-1	TRBJ2-3	TGCAGCGTTGATGGCCGGGTAGGCACAGATACGCAGTATTTT	CSVDGRVGTDTQYF
many	TRBD1	TRBV7-9	TRBJ1-6	TGTGCCAGCAGCTTCGGGACAGGGATTTCACCCCTCCACTTT	CASSFGTGISPLHF
NA	NA	TRBV11-3	TRBJ1-1	TGTGCCAGCAGCTTGGGAGGTGCCCGGGAAGCTTTCTTT	CASSLGGAREAFF
many	NA	TRBV20-1	TRBJ1-4	TGCAGTGCTAGAGTCGGTACAGGGAATGAAAAACTGTTTTTT	CSARVGTGNEKLFF
few	NA	TRBV3-1	TRBJ2-3	TGTGCCAGCAGCCAAGATCTAGGGGGGGGAGATACGCAGTATTTT	CASSQDLGGGDTQYF
many	NA	TRBV6-2/TRBV6-3	TRBJ1-1	TGTGCCAGCAGTTACCGGGGGCGAAGAACTGAAGCTTTCTTT	CASSYRGRRTEAFF
NA	NA	TRBV18	TRBJ1-4	TGTGCCTCCGGGGGCAGGCTTCAGGAAAAACTGTTTTTT	CASGGRLQEKLFF
many	NA	TRBV12-3/TRBV12-4	TRBJ2-7	TGTGCCAGCAGTTTCCTCGGGGGCTCCTACGAGCAGTACTTC	CASSFLGGSYEQYF
few	TRBD1	TRBV7-9	TRBJ2-2	TGTGCCAGCAGCCATTTGCGTGACAGGGGGAGGAACACCGGGGAGCTGTTTTTT	CASSHLRDRGRNTGELFF
few	NA	TRBV7-3	TRBJ1-1	TGTGCCAGCAGAGCAGGGATGAACACTGAAGCTTTCTTT	CASRAGMNTEAFF
many	TRBD2	TRBV3-1	TRBJ2-1	TGTGCCAGCAGCCAAGACGCAGCGGGAGTCTACAATGAGCAGTTCTTC	CASSQDAAGVYNEQFF
NA	NA	TRBV2	TRBJ1-1	TGTGCCAGCAGTGGGGGCAGTCCTCTTATGAACACTGAAGCTTTCTTT	CASSGGSPLMNTEAFF
many	TRBD2	TRBV7-9	TRBJ2-1	TGTGCCAGCAGAGGACTAGCGGGGGGGAAGAGCTCCTACAATGAGCAGTTCTTC	CASRGLAGGKSSYNEQFF
NA	TRBD1	TRBV10-3	TRBJ2-5	TGTGCCATCAGAGGGGGACAGAAACAAGAGACCCAGTACTTC	CAIRGGQKQETQYF
many	NA	TRBV7-9	TRBJ2-2	TGTGCCAGCAGCCCCTTCGCGGGGAGTCGCACCGGGGAGCTGTTTTTT	CASSPFAGSRTGELFF
many	TRBD1	TRBV7-8	TRBJ1-1	TGTGCCAGCAGCTTTTCAGGGGGTAGGGGCACTGAAGCTTTCTTT	CASSFSGGRGTEAFF
many	NA	TRBV7-2	TRBJ2-2	TGTGCCAGCACACTGCTCAGGACACTTTCGACCGGGGAGCTGTTTTTT	CASTLLRTLSTGELFF
few	NA	TRBV7-6	TRBJ2-3	TGTGCCAGCAGCCCGGGTCAGGGGAGTTTCGGGGATACGCAGTATTTT	CASSPGQGSFGDTQYF
NA	TRBD2	TRBV29-1	TRBJ2-5	TGCAGCGTCCGGGGGGGGCCAGAGACCCAGTACTTC	CSVRGGPETQYF
many	TRBD1	TRBV5-1	TRBJ2-5	TGCGCCAGCAGCTCGGAGGACAGGCTTAAACAGTACTTC	CASSSEDRLKQYF
many	NA	TRBV7-2	TRBJ2-5	TGTGCCAGCAGCTCAAACTGGGAGGAGACCCAGTACTTC	CASSSNWEETQYF
NA	NA	TRBV5-1	TRBJ2-3	TGCGCCAGTAGGGTCGGGCCGTCCGGTAGCACAGATACGCAGTATTTT	CASRVGPSGSTDTQYF
once	TRBD1	TRBV5-4	TRBJ1-1	TGTGCCAGCAGCTGGGGACAGGGGGGATCTGAAGCTTTCTTT	CASSWGQGGSEAFF
many	TRBD1	TRBV20-1	TRBJ2-2	TGCAGTGCGACGGGGACAGGGGGCACCGGGGAGCTGTTTTTT	CSATGTGGTGELFF
many	TRBD2	TRBV20-1	TRBJ2-1	TGCAGTGCTAGAGTATTTAGCGGGGGGGCGGATGAGCAGTTCTTC	CSARVFSGGADEQFF
NA	TRBD1	TRBV18	TRBJ2-5	TGTGCCAGCTCTCCTACAGGGGCATCCACGGAGACCCAGTACTTC	CASSPTGASTETQYF
many	NA	TRBV5-1	TRBJ2-7	TGCGCCAGCAGCTTATTCTCAGGTCCCGAGCAGTACTTC	CASSLFSGPEQYF
many	NA	TRBV12-3/TRBV12-4	TRBJ2-5	TGTGCCAGCAGTACCCGGGGGCACGAGACCCAGTACTTC	CASSTRGHETQYF
NA	NA	TRBV7-3	TRBJ2-2	TGTGCCAGCAGCTTAACTTCGGGAAATCCGAACACCGGGGAGCTGTTTTTT	CASSLTSGNPNTGELFF
NA	TRBD1	TRBV5-4	TRBJ2-1	TGTGCCAGCAGCTTTATCGGGACAGGGAACGGCAATGAGCAGTTCTTC	CASSFIGTGNGNEQFF
few	NA	TRBV6-1	TRBJ2-5	TGTGCCACGGAAAGCGGGTACCAAGAGACCCAGTACTTC	CATESGYQETQYF
many	NA	TRBV6-5	TRBJ1-1	TGTGCCAGCAGTTACTCGGAGACAGCGTCCATGAACACTGAAGCTTTCTTT	CASSYSETASMNTEAFF
few	TRBD2	TRBV5-4	TRBJ2-3	TGTGCCAGCAGCTTGGGGAATAGCGGGGGCCGGGGAGATACGCAGTATTTT	CASSLGNSGGRGDTQYF
many	NA	TRBV5-1	TRBJ1-1	TGCGCCAGCAGCTTGGAGATGACAGTGAGCACTGAAGCTTTCTTT	CASSLEMTVSTEAFF
NA	NA	TRBV12-3/TRBV12-4	TRBJ1-3	TGTGCCAGCATCGGGGATGGAAACACCATATATTTT	CASIGDGNTIYF
few	NA	TRBV4-1	TRBJ1-5	TGCGCCAGCAGCTCAGTGGGGGTGGGTCAGCCCCAGCATTTT	CASSSVGVGQPQHF
NA	NA	TRBV29-1	TRBJ1-5	TGCAGCGTTGGGGGTTCGGGGGGGGCCATCCAGCCCCAGCATTTT	CSVGGSGGAIQPQHF
many	NA	TRBV12-3/TRBV12-4	TRBJ1-5	TGTGCCAGCAGTTTAGTCATCAATCAGCCCCAGCATTTT	CASSLVINQPQHF
many	NA	TRBV7-2	TRBJ1-1	TGTGCCAGCAGCTCACTTCCTATTGAAGCTTTCTTT	CASSSLPIEAFF
NA	TRBD1	TRBV25-1	TRBJ2-3	TGTGCCAGCAGTAACCCCGGGACAGGGGCCACAGATACGCAGTATTTT	CASSNPGTGATDTQYF
many	NA	TRBV7-6	TRBJ2-1	TGTGCCAGCAGCTCCAGGACGGACAATGAGCAGTTCTTC	CASSSRTDNEQFF
few	NA	TRBV3-1	TRBJ2-1	TGTGCCAGCAGCCACGACAGTAGCTCCTACAATGAGCAGTTCTTC	CASSHDSSSYNEQFF
NA	NA	TRBV4-1	TRBJ2-4	TGCGCCAGCAGCCAAGGTTGGGTCAGTCTAGCCAAAAACATTCAGTACTTC	CASSQGWVSLAKNIQYF
NA	NA	TRBV4-1	TRBJ2-7	TGCGCCAGCAGCCAAGATCCCAGCTACATCTACGAGCAGTACTTC	CASSQDPSYIYEQYF
few	NA	TRBV5-6	TRBJ1-5	TGTGCCAGCAGCTTGGACGGGAAGAATCAGCCCCAGCATTTT	CASSLDGKNQPQHF
few	NA	TRBV20-1	TRBJ2-1	TGCAGTGCTAGTCGGGAGTCCTACAATGAGCAGTTCTTC	CSASRESYNEQFF
many	TRBD1	TRBV5-1	TRBJ2-2	TGCGCCAGCAGCTTGGGACAGGGGAATCTCGGGGAGCTGTTTTTT	CASSLGQGNLGELFF
NA	NA	TRBV6-2/TRBV6-3	TRBJ1-6	TGTGCCAGCAGAGCCCGGGACCATAAGGGGGATTCACCCCTCCACTTT	CASRARDHKGDSPLHF
few	TRBD1	TRBV18	TRBJ1-2	TGTGCCAGCTCACCACAGGACAGGGGAGGACACTCTAGCTATGGCTACACCTTC	CASSPQDRGGHSSYGYTF
few	NA	TRBV7-2	TRBJ2-6	TGTGCCAGCAGCTCCCAGTTTTCTGGGGCCAACGTCCTGACTTTC	CASSSQFSGANVLTF
many	NA	TRBV7-2	TRBJ1-2	TGTGCCAGCAGCTTAGGGGTGAGCACCCCCTATGGCTACACCTTC	CASSLGVSTPYGYTF
few	NA	TRBV25-1	TRBJ1-3	TGTGCCAGCGAACCCCGGAATATAAGGTTGAGGCCTGGAAACACCATATATTTT	CASEPRNIRLRPGNTIYF